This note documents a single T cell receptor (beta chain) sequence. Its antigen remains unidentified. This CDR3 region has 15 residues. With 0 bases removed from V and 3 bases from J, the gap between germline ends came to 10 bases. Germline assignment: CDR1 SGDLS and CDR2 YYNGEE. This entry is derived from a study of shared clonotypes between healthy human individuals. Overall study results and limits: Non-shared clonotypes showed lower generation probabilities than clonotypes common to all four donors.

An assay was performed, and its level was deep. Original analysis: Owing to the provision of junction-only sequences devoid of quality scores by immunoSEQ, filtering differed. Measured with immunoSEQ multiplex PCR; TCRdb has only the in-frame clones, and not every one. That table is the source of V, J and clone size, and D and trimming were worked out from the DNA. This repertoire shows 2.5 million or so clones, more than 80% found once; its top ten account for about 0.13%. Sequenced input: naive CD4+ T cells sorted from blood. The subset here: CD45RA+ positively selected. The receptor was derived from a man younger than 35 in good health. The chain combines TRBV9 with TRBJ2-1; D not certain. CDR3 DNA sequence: TGTGCCAGCAGCGTAGACCCTACCCTCTACAATGAGCAGTTCTTC. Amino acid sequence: CASSVDPTLYNEQFF. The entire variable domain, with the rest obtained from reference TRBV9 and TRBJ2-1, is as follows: DSGVTQTPKHLITATGQRVTLRCSPRSGDLSVYWYQQSLDQGLQFLIQYYNGEERAKGNILERFSAQQFPDLHSELNLSSLELGDSALYFCASSVDPTLYNEQFFGPGTRLTVL.